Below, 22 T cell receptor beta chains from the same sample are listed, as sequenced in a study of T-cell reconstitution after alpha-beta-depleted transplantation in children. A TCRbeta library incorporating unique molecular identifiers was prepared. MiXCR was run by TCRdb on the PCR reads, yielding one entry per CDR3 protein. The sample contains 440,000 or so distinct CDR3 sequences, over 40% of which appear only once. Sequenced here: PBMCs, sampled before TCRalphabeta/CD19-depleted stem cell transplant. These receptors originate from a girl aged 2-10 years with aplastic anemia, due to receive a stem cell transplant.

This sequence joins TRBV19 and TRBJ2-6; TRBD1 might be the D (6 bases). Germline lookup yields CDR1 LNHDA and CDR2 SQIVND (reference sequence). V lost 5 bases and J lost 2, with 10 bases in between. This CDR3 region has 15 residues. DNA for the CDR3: TGTGCCAGTAGTGACACAGGGACTGGGGCCAACGTCCTGACTTTC. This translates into CASSDTGTGANVLTF.

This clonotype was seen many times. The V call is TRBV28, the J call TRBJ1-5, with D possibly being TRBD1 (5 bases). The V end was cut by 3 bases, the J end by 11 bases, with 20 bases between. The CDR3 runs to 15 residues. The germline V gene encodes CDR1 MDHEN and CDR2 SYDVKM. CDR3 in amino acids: CASSFLAAHGGAQHF. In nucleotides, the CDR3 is TGTGCCAGCAGTTTTTTGGCGGCTCACGGGGGGGCCCAGCATTTT.

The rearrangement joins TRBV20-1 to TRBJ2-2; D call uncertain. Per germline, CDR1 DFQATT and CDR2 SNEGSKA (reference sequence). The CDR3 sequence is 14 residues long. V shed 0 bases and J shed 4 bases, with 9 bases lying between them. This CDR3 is CSAREEPFTGELFF. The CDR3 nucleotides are TGCAGTGCTAGAGAGGAACCATTCACCGGGGAGCTGTTTTTT.

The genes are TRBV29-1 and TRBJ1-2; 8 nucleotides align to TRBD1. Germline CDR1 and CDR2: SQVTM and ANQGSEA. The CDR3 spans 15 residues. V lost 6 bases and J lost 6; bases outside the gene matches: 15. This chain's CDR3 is CSVPNTRDRQDGYTF. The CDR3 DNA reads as TGCAGCGTGCCGAACACCCGGGACAGGCAGGATGGCTACACCTTC.

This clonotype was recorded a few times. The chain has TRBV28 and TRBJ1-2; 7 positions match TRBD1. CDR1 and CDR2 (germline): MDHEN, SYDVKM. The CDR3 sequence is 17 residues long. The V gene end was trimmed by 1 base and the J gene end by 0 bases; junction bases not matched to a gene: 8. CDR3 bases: TGTGCCAGCAGTTTATTTTCAGGGGGTCGAGCTAACTATGGCTACACCTTC. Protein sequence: CASSLFSGGRANYGYTF.

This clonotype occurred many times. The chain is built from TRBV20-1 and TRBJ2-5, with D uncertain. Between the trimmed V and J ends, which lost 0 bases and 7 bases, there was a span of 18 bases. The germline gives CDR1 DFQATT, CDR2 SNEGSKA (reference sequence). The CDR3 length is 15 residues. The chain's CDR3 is CSARDIGHALGTQYF. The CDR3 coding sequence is TGCAGTGCTAGAGATATAGGCCATGCGCTAGGGACCCAGTACTTC.

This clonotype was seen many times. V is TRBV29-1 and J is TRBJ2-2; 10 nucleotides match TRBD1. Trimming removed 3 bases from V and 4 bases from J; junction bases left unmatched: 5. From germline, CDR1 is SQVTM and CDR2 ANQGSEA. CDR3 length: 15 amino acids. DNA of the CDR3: TGCAGCGTTGAGGGGACAGGGGTACGCACCGGGGAGCTGTTTTTT. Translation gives CSVEGTGVRTGELFF.

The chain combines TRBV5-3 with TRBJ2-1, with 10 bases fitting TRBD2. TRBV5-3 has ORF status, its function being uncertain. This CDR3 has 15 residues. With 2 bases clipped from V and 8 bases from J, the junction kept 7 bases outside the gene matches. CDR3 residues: CARSFPSGSGHEQFF. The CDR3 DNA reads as TGTGCCAGAAGCTTCCCTAGCGGGAGTGGCCATGAGCAGTTCTTC.

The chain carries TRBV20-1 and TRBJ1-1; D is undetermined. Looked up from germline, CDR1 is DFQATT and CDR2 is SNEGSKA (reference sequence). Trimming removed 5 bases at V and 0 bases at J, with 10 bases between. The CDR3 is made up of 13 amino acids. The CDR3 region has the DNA TGCAGTGCTCCTAACCCGATGAACACTGAAGCTTTCTTT. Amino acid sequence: CSAPNPMNTEAFF.

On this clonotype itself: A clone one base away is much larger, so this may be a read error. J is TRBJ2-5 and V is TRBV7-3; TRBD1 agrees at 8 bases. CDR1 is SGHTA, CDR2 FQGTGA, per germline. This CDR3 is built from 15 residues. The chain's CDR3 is CASSLTADRGETQSF. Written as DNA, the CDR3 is TGTGCCAGCAGCTTAACAGCTGACAGGGGAGAGACCCAGTCCTTC.

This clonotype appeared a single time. In DNA form, the CDR3 reads TGTGCCAGCAGCGCTCAGGGGCGCACTGGCTACACCTTC. It yields the protein CASSAQGRTGYTF. The gene calls are TRBV28 and TRBJ1-2; tentatively, D is TRBD1 (6 bases). Per germline, CDR1 MDHEN and CDR2 SYDVKM. V lost 6 bases to trimming and J lost 7 bases, with 15 bases between them. The CDR3 covers 13 residues.

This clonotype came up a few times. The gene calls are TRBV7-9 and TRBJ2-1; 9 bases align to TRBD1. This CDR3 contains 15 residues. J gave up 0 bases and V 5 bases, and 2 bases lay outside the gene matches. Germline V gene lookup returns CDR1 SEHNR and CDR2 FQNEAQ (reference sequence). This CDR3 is CASSGQGSSYNEQFF. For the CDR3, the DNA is TGTGCCAGCAGCGGACAGGGGAGCTCCTACAATGAGCAGTTCTTC.

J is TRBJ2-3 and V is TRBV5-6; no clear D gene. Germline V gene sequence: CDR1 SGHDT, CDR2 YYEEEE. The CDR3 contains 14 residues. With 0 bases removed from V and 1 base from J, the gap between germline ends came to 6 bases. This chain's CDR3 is CASSLGDGTDTQYF. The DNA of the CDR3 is TGTGCCAGCAGCTTGGGGGATGGCACAGATACGCAGTATTTT.

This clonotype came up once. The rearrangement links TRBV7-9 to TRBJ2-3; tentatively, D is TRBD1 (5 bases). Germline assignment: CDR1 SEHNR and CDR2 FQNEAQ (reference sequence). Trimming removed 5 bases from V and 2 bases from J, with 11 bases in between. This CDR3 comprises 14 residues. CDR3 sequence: CASSLLGATDTQYF. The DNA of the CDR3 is TGTGCCAGCAGCCTCCTTGGGGCCACAGATACGCAGTATTTT.

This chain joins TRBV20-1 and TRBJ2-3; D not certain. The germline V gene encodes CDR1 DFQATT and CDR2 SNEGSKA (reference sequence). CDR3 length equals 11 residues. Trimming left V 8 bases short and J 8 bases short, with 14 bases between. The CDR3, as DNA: TGCAGTTCTCAATACCCCACTACGCAGTATTTT. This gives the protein CSSQYPTTQYF.

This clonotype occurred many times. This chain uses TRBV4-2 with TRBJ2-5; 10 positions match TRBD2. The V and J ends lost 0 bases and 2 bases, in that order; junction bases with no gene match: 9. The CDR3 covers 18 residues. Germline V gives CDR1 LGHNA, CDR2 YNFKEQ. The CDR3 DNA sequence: TGTGCCAGCAGCCAAGAACGGAGGACTAGCGGCCTTCAAGAGACCCAGTACTTC. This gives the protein CASSQERRTSGLQETQYF.

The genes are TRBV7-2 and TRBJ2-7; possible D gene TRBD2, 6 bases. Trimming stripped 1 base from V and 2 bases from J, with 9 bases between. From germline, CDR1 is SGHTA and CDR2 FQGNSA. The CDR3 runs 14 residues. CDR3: CASSLVGGPYEQYF. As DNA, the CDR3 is TGTGCCAGCAGCTTAGTCGGGGGACCCTACGAGCAGTACTTC.

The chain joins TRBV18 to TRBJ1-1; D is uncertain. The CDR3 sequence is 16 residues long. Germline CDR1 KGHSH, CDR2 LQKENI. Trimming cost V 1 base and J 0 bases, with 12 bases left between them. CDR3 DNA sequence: TGTGCCAGCTCACCACGGAATCCGGGATTGAACACTGAAGCTTTCTTT. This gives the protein CASSPRNPGLNTEAFF.

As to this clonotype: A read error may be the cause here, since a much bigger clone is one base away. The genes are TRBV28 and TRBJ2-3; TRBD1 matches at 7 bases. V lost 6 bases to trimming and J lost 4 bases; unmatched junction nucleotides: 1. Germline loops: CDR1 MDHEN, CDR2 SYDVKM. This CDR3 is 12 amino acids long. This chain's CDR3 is CASRQGPDTQYF. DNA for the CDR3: TGTGCCAGCAGACAGGGGCCAGATACGCAGTATTTT. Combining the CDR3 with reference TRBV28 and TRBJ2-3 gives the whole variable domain DVKVTQSSRYLVKRTGEKVFLECVQDMDHENMFWYRQDPGLGLRLIYFSYDVKMKEKGDIPEGYSVSREKKERFSLILESASTNQTSMYLCASRQGPDTQYFGPGTRLTVL.

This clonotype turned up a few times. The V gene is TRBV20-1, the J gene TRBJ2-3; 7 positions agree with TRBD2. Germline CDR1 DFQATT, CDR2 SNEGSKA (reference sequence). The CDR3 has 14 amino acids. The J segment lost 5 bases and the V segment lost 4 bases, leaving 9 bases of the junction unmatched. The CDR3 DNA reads TGCAGTGCTAAGACGTGGGAGGGTGTAGATACGCAGTATTTT. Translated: CSAKTWEGVDTQYF.

CDR3 nucleotides: TGTGCCAGCAGCCAGATTGGGTCGGAATATGGCTACACCTTC. Translated: CASSQIGSEYGYTF. The genes are TRBV6-1 and TRBJ1-2; D not resolved. The CDR3 runs to 14 residues. V lost 6 bases and J lost 5, with 16 bases in between. Germline CDR1 and CDR2: MNHNS and SASEGT.

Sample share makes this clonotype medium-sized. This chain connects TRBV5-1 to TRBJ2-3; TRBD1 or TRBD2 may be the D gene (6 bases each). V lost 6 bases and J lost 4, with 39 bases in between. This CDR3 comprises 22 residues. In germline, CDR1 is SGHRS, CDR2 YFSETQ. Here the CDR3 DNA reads TGCGCCAGCAACCCCGGTGGGCAGGGGTTTGGGGTTAGCGGACAAGAGGCAGATACGCAGTATTTT. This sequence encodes CASNPGGQGFGVSGQEADTQYF.